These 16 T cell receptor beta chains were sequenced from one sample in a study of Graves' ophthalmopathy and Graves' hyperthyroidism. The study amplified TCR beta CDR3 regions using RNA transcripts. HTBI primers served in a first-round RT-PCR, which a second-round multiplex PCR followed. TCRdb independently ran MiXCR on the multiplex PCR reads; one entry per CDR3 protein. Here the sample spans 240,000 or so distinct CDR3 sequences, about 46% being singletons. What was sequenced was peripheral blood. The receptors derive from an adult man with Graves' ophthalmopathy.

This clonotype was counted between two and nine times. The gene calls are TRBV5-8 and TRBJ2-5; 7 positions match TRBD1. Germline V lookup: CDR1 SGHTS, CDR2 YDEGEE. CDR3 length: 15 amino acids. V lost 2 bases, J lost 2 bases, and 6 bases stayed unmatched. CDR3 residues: CASSLGGGQQETQYF. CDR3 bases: TGTGCCAGCAGCTTAGGTGGGGGACAGCAAGAGACCCAGTACTTC.

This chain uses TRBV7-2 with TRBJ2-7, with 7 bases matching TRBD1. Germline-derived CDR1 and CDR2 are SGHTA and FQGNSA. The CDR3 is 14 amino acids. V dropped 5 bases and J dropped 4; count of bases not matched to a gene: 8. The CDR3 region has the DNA TGTGCCAGCAGCCCTAGGACAGGAGAGTACGAGCAGTACTTC. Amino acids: CASSPRTGEYEQYF.

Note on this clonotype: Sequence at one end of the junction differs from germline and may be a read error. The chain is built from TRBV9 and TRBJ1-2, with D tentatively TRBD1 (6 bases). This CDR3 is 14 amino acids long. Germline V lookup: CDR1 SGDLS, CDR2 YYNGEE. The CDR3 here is CANSVGGANYGYTF. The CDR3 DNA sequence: TGTGCCAACAGCGTAGGGGGGGCGAACTATGGCTACACCTTC.

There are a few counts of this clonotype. For the CDR3, the DNA is TGTGCCAGCAAGGGGTCGCGGTTCTCTGGAAACACCATATATTTT. Residues: CASKGSRFSGNTIYF. The V and J genes are TRBV7-9 and TRBJ1-3, with TRBD1 as a possible D gene (5 bases). This CDR3 has 15 amino acids. Trimming left V 7 bases short and J 0 bases short, with 13 bases between. Germline CDR1 and CDR2: SEHNR and FQNEAQ (reference sequence).

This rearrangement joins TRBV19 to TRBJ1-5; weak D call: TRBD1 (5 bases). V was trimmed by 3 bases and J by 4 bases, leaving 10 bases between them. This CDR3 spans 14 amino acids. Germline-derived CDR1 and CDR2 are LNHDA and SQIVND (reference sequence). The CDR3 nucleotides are TGTGCCAGTAGTATGGGACGGAAAAATCAGCCCCAGCATTTT. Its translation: CASSMGRKNQPQHF. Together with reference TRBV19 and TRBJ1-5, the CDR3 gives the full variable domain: DGGITQSPKYLFRKEGQNVTLSCEQNLNHDAMYWYRQDPGQGLRLIYYSQIVNDFQKGDIAEGYSVSREKKESFPLTVTSAQKNPTAFYLCASSMGRKNQPQHFGDGTRLSIL.

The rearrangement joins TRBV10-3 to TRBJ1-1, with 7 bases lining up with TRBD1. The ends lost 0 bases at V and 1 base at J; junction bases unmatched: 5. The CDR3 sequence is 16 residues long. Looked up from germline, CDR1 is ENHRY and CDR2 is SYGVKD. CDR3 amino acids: CAISESKGTANTEAFF. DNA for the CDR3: TGTGCCATCAGTGAGTCTAAAGGGACAGCGAACACTGAAGCTTTCTTT.

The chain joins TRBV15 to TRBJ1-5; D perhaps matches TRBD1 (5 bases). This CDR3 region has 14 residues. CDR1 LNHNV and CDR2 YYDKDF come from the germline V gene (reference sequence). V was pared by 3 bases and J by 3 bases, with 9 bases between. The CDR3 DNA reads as TGTGCCACCAGCAGGAGGGACCTCAATCAGCCCCAGCATTTT. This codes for CATSRRDLNQPQHF.

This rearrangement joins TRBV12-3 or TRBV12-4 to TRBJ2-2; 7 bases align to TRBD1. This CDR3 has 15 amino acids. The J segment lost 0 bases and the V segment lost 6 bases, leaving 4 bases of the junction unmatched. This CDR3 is CASRRTGTNTGELFF. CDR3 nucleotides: TGTGCCAGCAGACGGACAGGAACGAACACCGGGGAGCTGTTTTTT.

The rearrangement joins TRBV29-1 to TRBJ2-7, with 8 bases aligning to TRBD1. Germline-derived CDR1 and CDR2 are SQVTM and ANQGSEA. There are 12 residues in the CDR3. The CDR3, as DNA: TGCAGTGCACAGGGGGGTGCCTACGAGCAGTACTTC. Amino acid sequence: CSAQGGAYEQYF.

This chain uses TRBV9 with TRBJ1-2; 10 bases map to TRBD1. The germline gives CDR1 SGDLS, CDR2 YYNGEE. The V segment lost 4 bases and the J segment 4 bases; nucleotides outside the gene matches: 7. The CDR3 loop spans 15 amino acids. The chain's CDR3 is CASSLRTGGRYGYTF. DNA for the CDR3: TGTGCCAGCAGCTTGCGGACAGGGGGGCGCTATGGCTACACCTTC.

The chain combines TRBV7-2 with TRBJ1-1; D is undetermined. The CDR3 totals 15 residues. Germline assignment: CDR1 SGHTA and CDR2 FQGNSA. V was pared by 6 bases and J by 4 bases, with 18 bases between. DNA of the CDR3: TGTGCCAGCAGTTCGGCCGGCAGCCCTACCACTGAAGCTTTCTTT. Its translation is CASSSAGSPTTEAFF.

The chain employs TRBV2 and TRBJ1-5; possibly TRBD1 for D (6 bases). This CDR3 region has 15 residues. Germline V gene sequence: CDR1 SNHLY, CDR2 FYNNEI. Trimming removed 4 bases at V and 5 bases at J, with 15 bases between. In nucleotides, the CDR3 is TGTGCCAGCAGTGGGAATGGGGGCCTTCATCAGCCCCAGCATTTT. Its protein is CASSGNGGLHQPQHF.

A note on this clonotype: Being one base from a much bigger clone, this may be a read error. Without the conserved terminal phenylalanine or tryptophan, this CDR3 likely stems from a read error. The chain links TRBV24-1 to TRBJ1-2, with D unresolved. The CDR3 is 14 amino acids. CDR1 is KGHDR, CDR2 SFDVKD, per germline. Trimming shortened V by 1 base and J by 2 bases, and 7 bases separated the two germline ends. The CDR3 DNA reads TGTGCCACCAGTGATTTCCCAGACAACTATGGCTACACCTCC. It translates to CATSDFPDNYGYTS.

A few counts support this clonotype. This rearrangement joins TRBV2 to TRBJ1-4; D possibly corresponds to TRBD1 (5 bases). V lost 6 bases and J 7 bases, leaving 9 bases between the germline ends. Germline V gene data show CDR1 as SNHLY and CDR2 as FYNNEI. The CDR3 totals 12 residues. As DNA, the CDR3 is TGTGCCAGCAGCCCCGGGGGTGAAAAACTGTTTTTT. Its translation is CASSPGGEKLFF. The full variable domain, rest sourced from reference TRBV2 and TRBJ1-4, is EPEVTQTPSHQVTQMGQEVILRCVPISNHLYFYWYRQILGQKVEFLVSFYNNEISEKSEIFDDQFSVERPDGSNFTLKIRSTKLEDSAMYFCASSPGGEKLFFGSGTQLSVL.

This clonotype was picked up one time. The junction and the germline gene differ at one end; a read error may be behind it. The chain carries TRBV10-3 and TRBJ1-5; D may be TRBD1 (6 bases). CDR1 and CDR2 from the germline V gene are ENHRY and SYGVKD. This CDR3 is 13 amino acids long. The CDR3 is CVISEGGFQPQHF. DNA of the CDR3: TGTGTCATCAGTGAGGGGGGGTTCCAGCCCCAGCATTTT.

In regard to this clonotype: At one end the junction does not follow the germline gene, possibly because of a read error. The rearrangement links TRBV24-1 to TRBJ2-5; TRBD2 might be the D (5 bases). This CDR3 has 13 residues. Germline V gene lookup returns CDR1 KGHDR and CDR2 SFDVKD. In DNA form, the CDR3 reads TGTGCCGCCAGTGATCCAATAAGCGGGACCCAGTACTTC. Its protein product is CAASDPISGTQYF.